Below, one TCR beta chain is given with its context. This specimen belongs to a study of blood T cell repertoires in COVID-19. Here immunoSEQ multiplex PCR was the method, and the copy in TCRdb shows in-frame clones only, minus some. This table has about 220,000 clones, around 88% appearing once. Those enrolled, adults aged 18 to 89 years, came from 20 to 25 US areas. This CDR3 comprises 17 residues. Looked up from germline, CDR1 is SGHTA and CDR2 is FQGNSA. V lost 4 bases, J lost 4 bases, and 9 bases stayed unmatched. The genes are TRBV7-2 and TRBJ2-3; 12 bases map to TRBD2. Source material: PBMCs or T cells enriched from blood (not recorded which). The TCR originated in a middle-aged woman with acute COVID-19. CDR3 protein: CASSYWPSGGAADTQYF. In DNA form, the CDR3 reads TGTGCCAGCAGCTACTGGCCTAGCGGGGGGGCCGCAGATACGCAGTATTTT.